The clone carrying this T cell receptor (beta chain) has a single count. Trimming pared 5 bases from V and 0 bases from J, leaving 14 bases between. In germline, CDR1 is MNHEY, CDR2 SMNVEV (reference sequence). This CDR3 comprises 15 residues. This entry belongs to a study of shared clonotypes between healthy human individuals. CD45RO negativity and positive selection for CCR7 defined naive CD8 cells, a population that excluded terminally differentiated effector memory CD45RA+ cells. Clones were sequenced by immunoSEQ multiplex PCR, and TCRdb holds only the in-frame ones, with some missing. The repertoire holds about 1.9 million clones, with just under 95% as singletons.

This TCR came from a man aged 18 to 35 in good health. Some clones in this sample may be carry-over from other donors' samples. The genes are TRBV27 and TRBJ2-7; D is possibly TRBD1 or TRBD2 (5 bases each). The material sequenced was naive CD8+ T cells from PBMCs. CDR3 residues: CASSGVGAASYEQYF. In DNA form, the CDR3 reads TGTGCCAGCAGTGGGGTCGGGGCAGCCTCCTACGAGCAGTACTTC.